The rows below give T cell receptor beta chains drawn from one sample of a study of vaccination and CD4 T cells after COVID-19. The antigens of these receptors remain unknown. In TCRdb, the PCR reads were re-called with MiXCR into one record per CDR3 protein. The table has about 26,000 distinct CDR3 sequences, about 40% seen once. The specimen comprised CD4+ T cells from blood, cultured in vitro, sampled about 7 months after SARS-CoV-2 vaccination. Receptors were obtained from a human donor who had recovered from COVID-19. The CDR3 runs from the conserved cysteine through the conserved F or W. The D gene is left open where the match is weak. Expanded clones are given a class, and other clones once, few, many or no size at all.

>TRBV7-9|TRBJ1-1|17|-|-
TGTGCCAGCAGCTTACTGCGCGGGTCAGGGGCGGCGGCTGAAGCTTTCTTT
CASSLLRGSGAAAEAFF
>TRBV7-2|TRBJ2-1|15|once|-
TGTGCCAGCAGCTTAGGGGTGGCCTACTACAATGAGCAGTTCTTC
CASSLGVAYYNEQFF
>TRBV10-3|TRBJ2-3|13|-|TRBD2
TGTGCCGCCGGTCGGGAGGCCACAGATACGCAGTATTTT
CAAGREATDTQYF
>TRBV7-8|TRBJ1-6|16|-|-
TGTGCCAGCAGCCAAACGGGCGGGGCTGAGAATTCACCCCTCCACTTT
CASSQTGGAENSPLHF
>TRBV2|TRBJ1-5|13|-|-
TGTGCCAGCAGTCGGGACCTGGGTAATTCCCAGCATTTT
CASSRDLGNSQHF
>TRBV6-2/TRBV6-3|TRBJ1-5|14|-|TRBD1
TGTGCCAGCAGTGACAGGGGGGGCAATCAGCCCCAGCATTTT
CASSDRGGNQPQHF
>TRBV27|TRBJ2-7|17|-|-
TGTGCCAGCAGTCCCCTTTCGGCGGGGCAACCATCCTACGAGCAGTACTTC
CASSPLSAGQPSYEQYF
>TRBV7-9|TRBJ1-6|16|few|-
TGTGCCAGCAGCTCTATGGAGACAGGATATAATTCACCCCTCCACTTT
CASSSMETGYNSPLHF
>TRBV6-1|TRBJ2-3|14|few|-
TGTGCCAGCATCCGGACACTTAGCACAGATACGCAGTATTTT
CASIRTLSTDTQYF
>TRBV10-2|TRBJ2-1|12|-|-
TGCGCCAGCAGATCAGACGGCAATGAGCAGTTCTTC
CASRSDGNEQFF
>TRBV7-8|TRBJ1-2|15|-|TRBD1
TGTGCCAGCAGCTCTGACAGGGGGTGGGGCTATGGCTACACCTTC
CASSSDRGWGYGYTF
>TRBV20-1|TRBJ2-1|15|few|TRBD2
TGCAGTGCTAGTGGTAGTCTAGCGGGGCATGTCGAGCAGTTCTTC
CSASGSLAGHVEQFF
>TRBV5-8|TRBJ2-7|15|-|-
TGTGCCAGCAGCCCAGGGAACATTCAGGACCACGAGCAGTACTTC
CASSPGNIQDHEQYF
>TRBV6-1|TRBJ2-5|15|few|-
TGTGCCAGCAGAGTGCTCGGGACCCAACAAGAGACCCAGTACTTC
CASRVLGTQQETQYF
>TRBV6-1|TRBJ1-5|16|-|TRBD1
TGTGCCAGCAGTGACGCCGACAGGGCTCCTAATCAGCCCCAGCATTTT
CASSDADRAPNQPQHF
>TRBV6-2/TRBV6-3|TRBJ1-1|16|-|TRBD1
TGTGCCAGCAGTTACTTCACCTACCGGGACAGGGTGGGTGCTTTCTTT
CASSYFTYRDRVGAFF
>TRBV4-3|TRBJ1-2|15|few|-
TGCGCCAGCAGCCCGCATGACAGAAACCTCTATGGCTACACCTTC
CASSPHDRNLYGYTF
>TRBV29-1|TRBJ2-1|10|-|-
TGCAGGGGCTTCTACAATGAGCAGTTCTTC
CRGFYNEQFF
>TRBV7-9|TRBJ2-1|17|-|-
TGTGCCAGCAGCTTAGCGTTTGTCCCGGGAGCAGACAATGAGCAGTTCTTC
CASSLAFVPGADNEQFF
>TRBV15|TRBJ2-7|15|-|TRBD2
TGTGCCACCAGCAGAGATCGCGGGGGGCACTACGAGCAGTACTTC
CATSRDRGGHYEQYF
>TRBV20-1|TRBJ1-3|14|-|-
TGCAGTGCTAGACCTGACGGAGTCGGAAACACCATATATTTT
CSARPDGVGNTIYF
>TRBV20-1|TRBJ2-7|15|-|TRBD2
TGCAGTGCTCACCCTCTAGCGGGAGGAGCCTACGAGCAGTACTTC
CSAHPLAGGAYEQYF
>TRBV6-1|TRBJ1-2|15|-|-
TGTGCCAGCAGTCCCTGGGGTGGAGCTAACTATGGCTACACCTTC
CASSPWGGANYGYTF
>TRBV15|TRBJ2-1|16|few|-
TGTGCCACCAGCAGAGCAAGCGGTGCGCTCTACAATGAGCAGTTCTTC
CATSRASGALYNEQFF
>TRBV10-3|TRBJ1-2|11|-|-
TGTGCCATCAGTGATGTTGCGGGCTACACCTTC
CAISDVAGYTF
>TRBV19|TRBJ1-5|16|-|-
TGTGCCAGTAGCGCCTACCCCCGGGGACTAAGCCAGCCCCAGCATTTT
CASSAYPRGLSQPQHF
>TRBV20-1|TRBJ2-1|16|few|TRBD2
TGCAGTGCTTCTCCCACGGGACTAGCGATTGGCAATGAGCAGTTCTTC
CSASPTGLAIGNEQFF
>TRBV20-1|TRBJ1-5|14|-|-
TGCAGTGCTAGGGCTGGGGATAGCAATCAGCCCCAGCATTTT
CSARAGDSNQPQHF
>TRBV2|TRBJ2-7|15|-|-
TGTGCCAGCAGTGCGCGACCGAGCGGTTCCTACGAGCAGTACTTC
CASSARPSGSYEQYF
>TRBV27|TRBJ1-6|13|-|-
TGTGCCAGCAGTTTGGGGGGGGATTCACCCCTCCACTTT
CASSLGGDSPLHF
>TRBV7-2|TRBJ2-1|11|few|-
TGTGCCAGCAGCCCCTACAATGAGCAGTTCTTC
CASSPYNEQFF
>TRBV25-1|TRBJ1-5|12|-|-
TGTGCCAGCAGTGGAGGGAATCAGCCCCAGCATTTT
CASSGGNQPQHF
>TRBV11-2|TRBJ2-3|15|-|-
TGTGCCAGCAGCTTATTTGGCGGGAGCACAGATACGCAGTATTTT
CASSLFGGSTDTQYF
>TRBV19|TRBJ2-3|16|-|TRBD2
TGTGCCAGTAGTATAGCGGGTAGCGGGACTACTTATACGCAGTATTTT
CASSIAGSGTTYTQYF
>TRBV20-1|TRBJ2-1|14|-|-
TGCAGTGCTAATCGTCAGGTACAATTCAATGAGCAGTTCTTC
CSANRQVQFNEQFF
>TRBV5-1|TRBJ2-1|13|-|-
TGCGCCAGCAGCTACGGGACCCACAATGAGCAGTTCTTC
CASSYGTHNEQFF
>TRBV7-7|TRBJ2-5|14|-|TRBD1
TGTGCTAGCAGGCGGGACAGGGTCCGGGAGACCCAGTACTTC
CASRRDRVRETQYF
>TRBV20-1|TRBJ1-1|12|-|-
TGCAGTGGCCGGGAGGGGAACACTGAAGCTTTCTTT
CSGREGNTEAFF
>TRBV27|TRBJ2-5|13|-|-
TGTGCCAGCAGTTTAGGGTTCCAAGAGACCCAGTACTTC
CASSLGFQETQYF
>TRBV7-9|TRBJ2-7|15|-|-
TGTGCCAGCAGCCCAAGGTTCGGCAGCCACAATGAGCAGTACTTC
CASSPRFGSHNEQYF
>TRBV15|TRBJ2-4|20|-|TRBD2
TGTGCCACCAGCAGAGATCAGGGCGGGAGGAGGTGGGAGGCCAAAAACATTCAGTACTTC
CATSRDQGGRRWEAKNIQYF
>TRBV27|TRBJ1-6|14|few|TRBD1
TGTGCCAGCAGGGGGACAGGGCAGAATTCACCCCTCCACTTT
CASRGTGQNSPLHF
>TRBV20-1|TRBJ2-7|13|few|-
TGCAGTGCTAGTTATGGGGGATCCTACGAGCAGTACTTC
CSASYGGSYEQYF
>TRBV6-1|TRBJ2-7|14|-|TRBD2
TGTGCCAGCAGTGAAAATGGGGGGGAGGACGAGCAGTACTTC
CASSENGGEDEQYF
>TRBV20-1|TRBJ2-1|14|-|-
TGCAGTGCTAGAGATTTGAGAGGGACTTTTGAGCAGTTCTTC
CSARDLRGTFEQFF
>TRBV10-3|TRBJ1-1|11|few|-
TGTGCCATCAGTTCTCGGGATGAAGCTTTCTTT
CAISSRDEAFF